This T cell receptor (beta chain) was identified in a study of shared clonotypes between healthy human individuals (dated by TCRdb to 2020 to 2022). About the full investigation: A couple of women and a few men aged 18 to 49 years were included in the cohort. Each donor's leukapheresis produced roughly between roughly 0.85 and 9.5 billion PBMCs. Per donor, three plates each were used for CD4 naive and CD4 memory, two for CD8 naive, and one for CD8 memory. The study deeply sequenced blood TCR repertoires of about five healthy adults to estimate repertoire size and the extent of clonotype sharing between individuals. To increase sequencing depth and limit assay-specific biases, different laboratories used diverse techniques to prepare libraries and sequence TCR repertoires.

V loses 4 bases, J loses 3 bases, and the germline ends lie 7 bases apart. CDR1 is given as SGHDT and CDR2 as YYEEEE, both from the germline V gene. The CDR3 numbers 13 residues from cysteine through phenylalanine. The entry retains the CDR3 DNA only, 39 bases that are in frame from base 1. Using the deep immunoSEQ assay, TCR CDR3 regions were amplified from genomic DNA by multiplex PCR. Extracted genomic DNA from each cell subset was distributed evenly across all wells of several immunoSEQ 96-well plates, and each plate was treated as a replicate. Each replicate PCR for sorted subsets received roughly 0.2 ug genomic DNA, equal to 30,000 or so T cell genomes. Purified libraries were measured with a Qubit 3.0 fluorometer, size-checked on a Bioanalyzer 2100, and measured again with the KAPA Library Quantification kit. Each immunoSEQ 96-well plate was sequenced on its own single-read 150-cycle Illumina NextSeq 550 flow cell. As for the original processing: Because the immunoSEQ output included only junctional sequences and no quality scores, the filtering could not be the same as the filtering used for full-length reads. Sequences were annotated with PyIR, a Python wrapper for IgBLAST v1.9, using IMGT germline references to assign V/J genes and CDR3. Reads were removed for weak V/J assignments (E-value above 1e-6), missing CDR3, stop codons, out-of-frame junctions, or ambiguous translated residues. A V3J clonotype was defined by an identical inferred V gene, J gene, and CDR3 amino acid sequence. Percentage overlap between repertoires was computed as shared unique clonotypes divided by the size of the smaller repertoire. Three approaches were used to assess repertoire richness: RTK rarefaction, the Chao1 estimator, and Recon v2.1 estimates of unobserved clonotypes. OLGA was used to compute generation probabilities for all TCRbeta clonotypes that the gDNA method yielded from a few donors. TCRdb limited this immuneACCESS table to in-frame rearrangements with V and J called. A share of clones is missing; checked studies link under half to unresolved V genes, and the rest is unexplained. Clone size and the V and J calls come from that table; the DNA yielded D and trimming. Across this sample there are roughly 2,300,000 clones, with less than 95% seen only once. The ten largest account for about 0.41% of the sample.

This clone has a single count. Its recognized antigen is unknown. No much larger clonotype is one base removed from it; base qualities were not supplied. What the work shows at the level of the full study, not this receptor alone: Because the study included a small number of donors, the genetic and exposure-history diversity represented was limited. Sampling was restricted to blood, and TCR repertoires in tissue are likely to differ from TCR repertoires in blood. Higher generation probabilities were observed for clonotypes shared by all four sorted-subset donors than for non-shared clonotypes. Pairwise subsampling indicated that sequencing depth was expected to affect the degree of clonotype sharing among donors. Estimated clonotype richness was generally larger for naive than for memory subsets. Incomplete sequencing was indicated by rarefaction of sorted-subset datasets, despite the large sequencing depth. Across several donors, around 5% of naive CD4, around 3.3% of naive CD8, 2% to 2.5% of memory CD4, and approximately 0.4% of memory CD8 clonotypes were shared.

The donors were healthy, HIV-negative adults with no recently reported acute infections or vaccinations. Every donor was a Caucasian adult residing in Nashville, Tennessee, USA. CD4+ T cells were enriched by magnetic negative selection, after which naive cells were positively selected on CD45RA and the negative fraction was taken as the memory subset. Blood was collected by leukapheresis, and PBMCs were isolated by Ficoll-Histopaque density gradient centrifugation and then cryopreserved in liquid nitrogen vapor phase. Purity and quantity of every magnetically sorted T cell population were checked by analytical flow cytometry. Genomic DNA was isolated from each sorted fraction and quantified by UV absorbance on a Nanodrop 2000c.

The V gene is TRBV5-6 and the J gene is TRBJ2-2, with the D segment identity uncertain. This TCR was sampled from a man aged 18 to 35 in good health. Some clones in this sample may be carry-over from other donors' samples. The specimen was naive CD4+ T cells from PBMCs. The sample's cell subset or site label, decoded: CD45RA+ positively selected. Read as DNA, the sequence is TGTGCCAGCAGCCCGGTTCACACCGGGGAGCTGTTTTTT. Its protein is CASSPVHTGELFF.